The 7 T cell receptor beta chains given below trace back to one sample, sequenced in a study of cytomegalovirus exposure and HLA in healthy donors. 13 Jbeta primers and 60 Vbeta primers were used for the PCR. Clones were sequenced by immunoSEQ multiplex PCR, and TCRdb holds only the in-frame ones, with some missing. The sample carries about 110,000 clones, over 60% recorded once. The specimen sequenced was PBMCs. The receptors derive from a female donor in good health and CMV-seropositive.

V gene TRBV19 combines with J gene TRBJ1-1; D is perhaps TRBD1 (6 bases). The length of the CDR3 is 13 residues. Germline CDR1 is LNHDA and CDR2 is SQIVND (reference sequence). V shed 6 bases and J shed 4 bases, with 12 bases lying between them. The CDR3 reads CASRTRGGTEAFF. The CDR3 bases are TGTGCCAGTAGAACAAGGGGGGGCACTGAAGCTTTCTTT.

This rearrangement joins TRBV7-9 to TRBJ2-7, with TRBD1 identical over 8 bases. Germline V gene data show CDR1 as SEHNR and CDR2 as FQNEAQ (reference sequence). V was clipped by 3 bases and J by 4 bases; unmatched bases: 5. The CDR3 sequence is 14 residues long. CDR3 in amino acids: CASSFTGTGYEQYF. For the CDR3, the DNA is TGTGCCAGCAGCTTTACCGGGACAGGTTACGAGCAGTACTTC.

This clone came up a few times. V and J are TRBV28 and TRBJ2-3; no clear D. The CDR3 covers 14 residues. Trimming shortened V by 5 bases and J by 6 bases, and 15 bases separated the two germline ends. Germline V gene data show CDR1 as MDHEN and CDR2 as SYDVKM. CDR3 nucleotide sequence: TGTGCCAGCAGTGGCCGGAGCCTACTGGATACGCAGTATTTT. As protein: CASSGRSLLDTQYF.

CDR3 sequence reads: CASSLYTYEKLFF. CDR3 nucleotides: TGCGCCAGCAGCTTATATACCTACGAAAAACTGTTTTTT. The chain recombines TRBV5-1 with TRBJ1-4; unclear D gene. CDR1 is SGHRS and CDR2 is YFSETQ in the germline V gene. The CDR3 runs 13 residues. Between the trimmed V and J ends, which lost 2 bases and 8 bases, there was a span of 10 bases.

This clone showed up just once. The chain couples TRBV7-9 to TRBJ1-3; TRBD1 is a possible D gene (6 bases). Trimming took off 4 bases at V and 2 bases at J, with 15 bases between the two ends. CDR1 SEHNR and CDR2 FQNEAQ come from the germline V gene (reference sequence). CDR3 length equals 16 residues. CDR3 loop: CASSSRGQRAGNTIYF. The CDR3 coding sequence is TGTGCCAGCAGCTCCCGTGGACAGCGAGCTGGAAACACCATATATTTT.

The chain is built from TRBV19 and TRBJ2-3, with 9 bases that match TRBD1. CDR1 LNHDA and CDR2 SQIVND come from the germline V gene (reference sequence). The CDR3 has 15 amino acids. V was clipped by 9 bases and J by 3 bases; unmatched bases: 10. CDR3 in DNA: TGTGCCAGCAAGCACCGGGACAGGGAGACAGATACGCAGTATTTT. This gives the protein CASKHRDRETDTQYF.

The chain links TRBV5-1 to TRBJ2-1; 15 nucleotides agree with TRBD2. Per germline, CDR1 SGHRS and CDR2 YFSETQ. The length of the CDR3 is 16 residues. Trimming at V came to 0 bases and at J to 9 bases, leaving 4 bases not matched to a gene. CDR3 nucleotides: TGCGCCAGCAGCTTGGCCGGGGGACTAGCGGGGGGTGAGCAGTTCTTC. This sequence encodes CASSLAGGLAGGEQFF. Full variable domain (outside the CDR3, taken from reference TRBV5-1 and TRBJ2-1): KAGVTQTPRYLIKTRGQQVTLSCSPISGHRSVSWYQQTPGQGLQFLFEYFSETQRNKGNFPGRFSGRQFSNSRSEMNVSTLELGDSALYLCASSLAGGLAGGEQFFGPGTRLTVL.